This T cell receptor (beta chain) was sequenced during a study of cytomegalovirus exposure and HLA in healthy donors. Study in general: An analysis done earlier identified fewer than 140 million unique TCR beta sequences from about 179 million T cells. General observations from the study: A prior analysis recorded that most TCR beta V segments were productive about 90% or about 30% of the time.

This CDR3 is 15 amino acids long. CDR1 and CDR2 (germline): SGHNT, YYREEE (reference sequence). V lost 4 bases and J lost 8; bases outside the gene matches: 11. The PCR ran on 60 Vbeta and 13 Jbeta primers. Data came from immunoSEQ multiplex PCR; TCRdb stores just in-frame clones and leaves some out. This repertoire shows about 140,000 clones, over 60% found once; its top ten account for around 2.2%. Notes on this clone: The antigen remains undetermined.

This rearrangement joins TRBV5-4 to TRBJ2-1, with TRBD2 matching over 8 bases. Sequencing was done on a sample of PBMCs. The source of this sequence is a man aged 40-55 years in good health and CMV-seronegative. CDR3 in DNA: TGTGCCAGCAGCAAAACGGGGGGGCGGCTCGATGAGCAGTTCTTC. Translation gives CASSKTGGRLDEQFF.